The T cell receptor beta chain described here comes from a study of beta chain features in type 1 diabetes. The whole isolated RNA underwent reverse transcription, so sequencing captured expressed TCRB transcripts. Sequenced by immunoSEQ multiplex PCR; TCRdb stores in-frame clones only, minus some. Found here are roughly 300,000 clones, about 13% of them singletons; the top ten hold under 0.02%. With regard to this clone: What it binds is unknown.

Study-wide findings and caveats: In cDNA sequencing, cells with high TCR expression could be over-represented. Compared with healthy donors, patients appeared to share more similar naive, central memory and regulatory TCRB repertoires. Researchers report that Type 1 diabetes patients had moderately but significantly shorter TCRB CDR3s across all four CD4+ subsets. In patients and controls equally, PCR might favor templates that are shorter.

Purities in excess of 95% were seen in all sorted populations. V lost 4 bases, J lost 8 bases, and 5 bases lay in between. This CDR3 spans 10 amino acids. The germline CDR1 and CDR2 sequences are SQVTM and ANQGSEA. The chain joins TRBV29-1 to TRBJ1-4; D is undetermined. The receptor's source is a man aged 30 to 45 with type 1 diabetes. The sample comprised naive CD4+ T cells from blood. CDR3 protein: CSVVQEKLFF. The CDR3 DNA is TGCAGCGTTGTACAGGAAAAACTGTTTTTT.